These 22 T cell receptor beta chains originate from one sample sequenced in a study of T cells of healthy individuals. TCRdb reprocessed the 5' RACE reads with MiXCR, giving one entry per CDR3 protein. The table has fewer than 90,000 distinct CDR3 sequences, about 5.5% seen once. Source of these receptors: a female donor in good health.

Only a few counts were recorded for this clonotype. The V and J genes are TRBV20-1 and TRBJ2-7; 9 bases fit TRBD1. CDR3 length: 12 amino acids. The germline V gene encodes CDR1 DFQATT and CDR2 SNEGSKA (reference sequence). The J segment lost 6 bases and the V segment lost 1 base, leaving 1 base of the junction unmatched. DNA of the CDR3: TGCAGTGCTAGAGTGACAGGGGGCGAGCAGTACTTC. Residues: CSARVTGGEQYF.

The chain has TRBV12-3 or TRBV12-4 and TRBJ1-1; no firm D call. V was pared by 7 bases and J by 0 bases, with 12 bases between. The CDR3 runs to 14 residues. This chain's CDR3 is CASTLTGMNTEAFF. In DNA form, the CDR3 reads TGTGCCAGCACCCTTACGGGCATGAACACTGAAGCTTTCTTT.

At least ten counts were recorded for this clonotype. The genes are TRBV6-5 and TRBJ2-7; possible D gene TRBD2, 5 bases. The CDR3 covers 12 residues. V lost 8 bases and J 0 bases, leaving 8 bases between the germline ends. Germline V lookup: CDR1 MNHEY, CDR2 SVGAGI. The CDR3, as DNA: TGTGCCAGCTTGGGGAGCTCCTACGAGCAGTACTTC. This gives the protein CASLGSSYEQYF.

In its sample, this clonotype was seen many times. V usage is TRBV28 and J usage is TRBJ2-3; TRBD1 aligns across 7 bases. J lost 2 bases, V lost 10 bases, and 6 bases had no gene match. In germline, CDR1 is MDHEN, CDR2 SYDVKM. The CDR3 is 13 amino acids. CDR3 amino acids: CANSQGNTDTQYF. The CDR3 region has the DNA TGTGCCAACTCACAGGGGAACACAGATACGCAGTATTTT.

This rearrangement joins TRBV6-1 to TRBJ2-5; D may be TRBD1 or TRBD2 (5 bases each). Germline V lookup: CDR1 MNHNS, CDR2 SASEGT. Trimming stripped 7 bases from V and 5 bases from J, with 20 bases between. CDR3 length: 15 amino acids. CDR3 sequence: CASIERGVRIETQYF. CDR3 coding DNA: TGTGCCAGCATCGAGAGAGGGGTTAGAATTGAGACCCAGTACTTC.

This clonotype was counted between two and nine times. The chain uses TRBV14 and TRBJ2-7; D perhaps matches TRBD2 (6 bases). The CDR3 covers 15 residues. Trimming removed 1 base from V and 0 bases from J, with 10 bases in between. Germline loops: CDR1 SGHDN, CDR2 FVKESK. The CDR3 bases are TGTGCCAGCAGCCAAGGACTGGGGGGCTCCTACGAGCAGTACTTC. Translating it yields CASSQGLGGSYEQYF.

Ten or more counts support this clonotype. J is TRBJ1-1 and V is TRBV4-3; tentatively, D is TRBD1 (5 bases). Germline assignment: CDR1 LGHNA and CDR2 YSLEER. This CDR3 is 14 amino acids long. The V and J ends lost 0 bases and 1 base respectively, with 6 bases between them. CDR3 residues: CASSQDGANTEAFF. In DNA form, the CDR3 reads TGCGCCAGCAGCCAAGATGGGGCGAACACTGAAGCTTTCTTT.

This clonotype turned up a few times. V gene TRBV7-2 combines with J gene TRBJ1-5; possibly TRBD1 for D (5 bases). The V gene lost 1 base and the J gene lost 7 bases, with 11 bases spanning the gap. This CDR3 region has 14 residues. Germline CDR1 SGHTA, CDR2 FQGNSA. The CDR3 protein is CASSLGQGQQPQHF. CDR3 coding DNA: TGTGCCAGCAGCTTAGGGCAGGGCCAACAGCCCCAGCATTTT.

This clonotype was observed at least ten times. V usage is TRBV28 and J usage is TRBJ1-4; the D is unclear. Germline-derived CDR1 and CDR2 are MDHEN and SYDVKM. Deletions cut 7 bases from V and 7 bases from J, with 13 bases between. CDR3 length: 13 amino acids. CDR3 sequence reads: CASKDGGGEKLFF. The CDR3 DNA is TGTGCCAGCAAGGACGGCGGTGGTGAAAAACTGTTTTTT.

At least ten counts were recorded for this clonotype. The V and J genes are TRBV27 and TRBJ2-7, with 8 nucleotides matching TRBD2. Germline CDR1 reads MNHEY; CDR2 reads SMNVEV (reference sequence). The CDR3 contains 14 residues. J was trimmed by 1 base and V by 3 bases; bases with no gene match: 2. For the CDR3, the DNA is TGTGCCAGCAGTTTGTCTAGCGGGTCCTACGAGCAGTACTTC. The encoded protein is CASSLSSGSYEQYF.

This clonotype showed up many times. The chain couples TRBV27 to TRBJ1-2, with 10 bases matching TRBD1. V lost 6 bases to trimming and J lost 8 bases; unmatched junction nucleotides: 3. Per the germline V gene, CDR1 is MNHEY and CDR2 is SMNVEV (reference sequence). The CDR3 is made up of 12 amino acids. The CDR3 DNA reads TGTGCCAGCAGGACAGGGGGCCGGGGCTACACCTTC. It codes for CASRTGGRGYTF.

This clonotype occurred many times. The chain joins TRBV7-2 to TRBJ2-2; either TRBD1 or TRBD2 may fit D (6 bases each). The germline CDR1 and CDR2 sequences are SGHTA and FQGNSA. Trimming cost V 5 bases and J 0 bases, with 16 bases left between them. The CDR3 contains 17 residues. CDR3 in DNA: TGTGCCAGCAGCCCTTGGGGGGCGGGATCGAACACCGGGGAGCTGTTTTTT. Residues: CASSPWGAGSNTGELFF. Supplemented by reference TRBV7-2 and TRBJ2-2, the full variable domain reads GAGVSQSPSNKVTEKGKDVELRCDPISGHTALYWYRQSLGQGLEFLIYFQGNSAPDKSGLPSDRFSAERTGGSVSTLTIQRTQQEDSAVYLCASSPWGAGSNTGELFFGEGSRLTVL.

The V gene is TRBV30, the J gene TRBJ1-2; tentatively, D is TRBD1 (5 bases). Per germline, CDR1 GTSNPN and CDR2 SVGIG (reference sequence). The CDR3 consists of 14 residues. V was shortened by 7 bases and J by 5 bases, with 20 bases between the two germline ends. The CDR3 region is CASEGLNLGYGYTF. DNA of the CDR3: TGTGCCTCCGAGGGGCTTAATCTAGGGTATGGCTACACCTTC.

There are many counts of this clonotype. The chain combines TRBV29-1 with TRBJ2-1; unclear D gene. The CDR3 consists of 12 residues. V was shortened by 4 bases and J by 8 bases, with 12 bases between the two germline ends. Germline CDR1 SQVTM, CDR2 ANQGSEA. The CDR3 DNA reads TGCAGCGTTGGGGGTCTTGGATATGAGCAGTTCTTC. It codes for CSVGGLGYEQFF.

This clonotype was observed many times. The V call is TRBV12-3 or TRBV12-4, the J call TRBJ2-3, with D perhaps given as TRBD1 or TRBD2 (5 bases each). The length of the CDR3 is 14 residues. Trimming removed 6 bases at V and 1 base at J, with 11 bases between. As DNA, the CDR3 is TGTGCCAGCAGCCTGGGACCCGGCACAGATACGCAGTATTTT. This sequence encodes CASSLGPGTDTQYF.

In this sample, this clonotype turned up a few times. V usage is TRBV5-4 and J usage is TRBJ2-1; D possibly matches TRBD1 or TRBD2 (5 bases each). Per the germline V gene, CDR1 is SGHNT and CDR2 is YYREEE (reference sequence). The CDR3 extends over 15 amino acids. Trimming cost V 4 bases and J 0 bases, with 11 bases left between them. This CDR3 reads CASSPGTGSYNEQFF. As DNA, the CDR3 is TGTGCCAGCAGCCCAGGGACGGGCTCCTACAATGAGCAGTTCTTC. The full variable domain, in which reference TRBV5-4 and TRBJ2-1 provide the parts outside the CDR3, is ETGVTQSPTHLIKTRGQQVTLRCSSQSGHNTVSWYQQALGQGPQFIFQYYREEENGRGNFPPRFSGLQFPNYSSELNVNALELDDSALYLCASSPGTGSYNEQFFGPGTRLTVL.

About this clonotype itself: This may be a read error: a much more frequent sequence differs by one nucleotide. The chain recombines TRBV5-1 with TRBJ2-5, with TRBD2 as a possible D gene (7 bases). V lost 3 bases, J lost 0 bases, and 21 bases lay in between. Per germline, CDR1 SGHRS and CDR2 YFSETQ. This CDR3 spans 18 amino acids. Written as DNA, the CDR3 is TGCGCCAGCAGCTCAAAAGCACAGGGACTACAGTACCAAGAGACCCAGTACTTC. It is translated as CASSSKAQGLQYQETQYF.

With regard to this clonotype: With a much larger clone just one base away, this may be a read error. The chain combines TRBV18 with TRBJ2-1; 7 bases map to TRBD2. Germline V gives CDR1 KGHSH, CDR2 LQKENI. The length of the CDR3 is 17 residues. DNA of the CDR3: TGTGCCAGCTCGCCATCTAACTGGCGGGAGTTCTACAATGAGCGGTTCTTC. Translation gives CASSPSNWREFYNERFF. The variable domain in full, completed from reference TRBV18 and TRBJ2-1, reads NAGVMQNPRHLVRRRGQEARLRCSPMKGHSHVYWYRQLPEEGLKFMVYLQKENIIDESGMPKERFSAEFPKEGPSILRIQQVVRGDSAAYFCASSPSNWREFYNERFFGPGTRLTVL.

There are many counts of this clonotype. The V call is TRBV29-1, the J call TRBJ2-2; D possibly uses TRBD1 or TRBD2 (5 bases each). The CDR3 spans 14 residues. Germline values: CDR1 SQVTM, CDR2 ANQGSEA. With 6 bases removed from V and 5 bases from J, the gap between germline ends came to 16 bases. CDR3 in DNA: TGCAGCGTATATCTTAGGGGAGATACCGGGGAGCTGTTTTTT. Its translation: CSVYLRGDTGELFF.

This clonotype was picked up many times. The chain carries TRBV29-1 and TRBJ1-1; the D is unclear. This CDR3 spans 10 amino acids. The V and J ends lost 3 bases and 5 bases respectively, with 4 bases between them. In germline, CDR1 is SQVTM, CDR2 ANQGSEA. The CDR3 loop is CSVEETEAFF. DNA for the CDR3: TGCAGCGTTGAGGAAACTGAAGCTTTCTTT.

This clonotype appeared many times. The chain employs TRBV2 and TRBJ1-2, with D perhaps matching TRBD1 (5 bases). CDR1 and CDR2 (germline): SNHLY, FYNNEI. The CDR3 runs 15 residues. Trimming stripped 4 bases from V and 3 bases from J, with 15 bases between. The DNA of the CDR3 is TGTGCCAGCAGTGGTGTAAGGGGCAATGACTATGGCTACACCTTC. Amino acids: CASSGVRGNDYGYTF.

The rearrangement links TRBV4-1 to TRBJ1-1; 10 positions match TRBD1. Trimming removed 3 bases from V and 2 bases from J; junction bases left unmatched: 0. There are 14 residues in the CDR3. Germline CDR1 is MGHRA and CDR2 is YSYEKL. The CDR3 sequence: CASSQTGGNTEAFF. CDR3 nucleotides: TGCGCCAGCAGCCAGACAGGGGGCAACACTGAAGCTTTCTTT.